The subject of this entry is one T cell receptor (beta chain). This sample is part of a study of OX40 agonist ivuxolimab in advanced cancers. Profiled with immunoSEQ multiplex PCR; TCRdb holds only in-frame clones, not every one. The sample lists 40,000 to 60,000 clones; about 87% were seen once. The CDR3 consists of 15 residues. Deletions cut 0 bases from V and 6 bases from J, with 14 bases between. Germline lookup yields CDR1 LGHNA and CDR2 YSLEER. Systemic immunosuppression or a history of autoimmune disease excluded patients. This receptor was obtained from an adult with an advanced solid tumor such as melanoma, head and neck, liver or kidney cancer. The V and J genes are TRBV4-3 and TRBJ1-1; D is possibly TRBD1 (5 bases). The material sequenced was CD4+ or CD8+ T cells sorted from blood, taken in a trial of the OX40 agonist ivuxolimab. The CDR3 region has the DNA TGCGCCAGCAGCCAAGATTTAGTATGGGGGGCTGAAGCTTTCTTT. As protein: CASSQDLVWGAEAFF.